This entry lists 30 T cell receptor beta chains sequenced from one sample in a study of blood T cell repertoires in COVID-19. TCRdb's table, derived via immunoSEQ multiplex PCR, lists solely in-frame clones and lacks some. The table includes fewer than 350,000 clones, approximately 91% detected once. What was sequenced was PBMCs or T cells enriched from blood (not recorded which). The receptors were gathered from a woman in her 40s with acute COVID-19.

The gene calls are TRBV2 and TRBJ1-2; possibly TRBD1 for D (5 bases). Trimming left V 8 bases short and J 0 bases short, with 13 bases between. This CDR3 is built from 14 residues. Germline V gene lookup returns CDR1 SNHLY and CDR2 FYNNEI. DNA of the CDR3: TGTGCCAGCCTTTTGACAGCTACTAACTATGGCTACACCTTC. Its protein product is CASLLTATNYGYTF.

V and J are TRBV28 and TRBJ1-1; TRBD1 matches 9 bases. The germline gives CDR1 MDHEN, CDR2 SYDVKM. This CDR3 region has 15 residues. V was clipped by 6 bases and J by 1 base; unmatched bases: 6. In nucleotides, the CDR3 is TGTGCCAGCAGCAACAGGGGGCCCGGGAACACTGAAGCTTTCTTT. Its translation: CASSNRGPGNTEAFF.

The chain recombines TRBV18 with TRBJ2-7; 8 bases match TRBD1. This CDR3 is 14 amino acids long. From germline, CDR1 is KGHSH and CDR2 LQKENI. The V and J ends lost 7 bases and 6 bases, in that order; junction bases with no gene match: 11. Here the CDR3 DNA reads TGTGCCAGCTTACAAGCAGGGGGCCAGAGCGAGCAGTACTTC. It encodes CASLQAGGQSEQYF.

This clone was recorded once. The genes are TRBV6-5 and TRBJ2-5; the match to TRBD1 covers 9 bases. This CDR3 spans 14 amino acids. Germline-derived CDR1 and CDR2 are MNHEY and SVGAGI. Trimming removed 6 bases from V and 7 bases from J; junction bases left unmatched: 9. The CDR3 sequence: CASRTGTGSVTQYF. The CDR3 nucleotides read TGTGCCAGCAGAACCGGGACAGGGAGCGTGACCCAGTACTTC.

The chain has TRBV14 and TRBJ2-6; TRBD1 is a possible D gene (5 bases). The V gene's germline CDR1 is SGHDN and CDR2 FVKESK. The CDR3 extends over 17 amino acids. Trimming took 3 bases from V and 5 from J, leaving 17 bases between them. CDR3 region: CASSQIRAGSRANVLTF. CDR3 coding DNA: TGTGCCAGCAGCCAGATAAGGGCAGGGTCTAGGGCCAACGTCCTGACTTTC.

CDR3 sequence: CASSLGRGGTDTQYF. The CDR3 nucleotides read TGTGCCAGCAGCTTAGGTCGGGGGGGTACAGATACGCAGTATTTT. This chain uses TRBV7-8 with TRBJ2-3, with TRBD2 matching 8 bases. This CDR3 has 15 amino acids. With V trimmed by 1 base and J by 3 bases, 3 bases remained unmatched. CDR1 SGHVS and CDR2 FQNEAQ come from the germline V gene.

V usage is TRBV20-1 and J usage is TRBJ1-4; possibly TRBD1 for D (5 bases). Trimming pared 3 bases from V and 8 bases from J, leaving 22 bases between. The CDR3 sequence is 16 residues long. The germline gives CDR1 DFQATT, CDR2 SNEGSKA (reference sequence). CDR3 residues: CSASDPRDGRSEKLFF. The DNA of the CDR3 is TGCAGTGCTAGTGATCCGCGGGACGGGCGCTCAGAAAAACTGTTTTTT.

The chain uses TRBV7-9 and TRBJ1-2; D is possibly TRBD1 (6 bases). The V end was cut by 3 bases, the J end by 13 bases, with 30 bases between. This CDR3 is 17 amino acids long. The V gene's germline CDR1 is SEHNR and CDR2 FQNEAQ (reference sequence). In DNA, the CDR3 is TGTGCCAGCAGCTTCTCCGACTCCGGGACATTCTTCCCCAAGGGCACCTTC. This gives the protein CASSFSDSGTFFPKGTF.

The chain combines TRBV12-3 or TRBV12-4 with TRBJ1-5; D unclear. The V end lost 4 bases, the J end lost 7 bases, and 11 bases lay between the germline ends. This CDR3 is 13 amino acids long. CDR3 DNA sequence: TGTGCCAGCAGTTCAGTTCGTGGCCAGCCCCAGCATTTT. It is translated as CASSSVRGQPQHF.

The V call is TRBV5-4, the J call TRBJ2-2; D gene ambiguous. Germline V gene data show CDR1 as SGHNT and CDR2 as YYREEE (reference sequence). V shed 5 bases and J shed 6 bases, with 11 bases lying between them. The CDR3 is 13 residues long. CDR3 DNA: TGTGCCAGCAGTTCTACAGAGCCCGGGGAGCTGTTTTTT. This sequence encodes CASSSTEPGELFF.

This clone was detected once. The gene calls are TRBV6-2 or TRBV6-3 and TRBJ2-3; TRBD1 matches 8 bases. The CDR3 sequence is 15 residues long. V dropped 5 bases and J dropped 6; count of bases not matched to a gene: 10. The germline CDR1 and CDR2 sequences are MNHEY and SVGEGT. The CDR3 DNA reads as TGTGCCAGCAGTCCCCGGACAGGGATAATGGATACGCAGTATTTT. Its protein product is CASSPRTGIMDTQYF.

The V and J genes are TRBV18 and TRBJ1-4; 10 bases are shared with TRBD1. The germline CDR1 and CDR2 sequences are KGHSH and LQKENI. The CDR3 spans 15 residues. Germline trimming cut 3 bases from V and 3 bases from J; bases unmatched to any gene: 1. The CDR3: CASSPGTGANEKLFF. CDR3 bases: TGTGCCAGCTCACCCGGGACAGGGGCTAATGAAAAACTGTTTTTT.

The chain carries TRBV5-4 and TRBJ1-3; possible D gene TRBD1, 5 bases. The CDR3 spans 14 residues. V was cut by 2 bases and J by 1 base, with 7 bases left in between. Germline V gene data show CDR1 as SGHNT and CDR2 as YYREEE (reference sequence). CDR3 sequence: CASSFSGSGNTIYF. The CDR3 nucleotides are TGTGCCAGCAGCTTTTCAGGGTCTGGAAACACCATATATTTT.

V gene TRBV2 combines with J gene TRBJ2-1; TRBD2 aligns across 8 bases. Trimming cost V 7 bases and J 2 bases; bases outside gene matches: 7. The CDR3 covers 15 residues. Germline V gives CDR1 SNHLY, CDR2 FYNNEI. The CDR3: CASTGAGATYNEQFF. The CDR3 DNA reads as TGTGCCAGCACTGGAGCGGGAGCCACCTACAATGAGCAGTTCTTC.

This chain connects TRBV7-9 to TRBJ1-1; D not resolved. V was shortened by 10 bases and J by 8 bases, with 20 bases between the two germline ends. This CDR3 comprises 13 residues. The V gene's germline CDR1 is SEHNR and CDR2 FQNEAQ (reference sequence). The CDR3 spells CATTNEVGTEAFF. For the CDR3, the DNA is TGTGCCACCACCAACGAGGTTGGAACCGAAGCTTTCTTT. Filled out from reference TRBV7-9 and TRBJ1-1, the complete variable domain reads DTGVSQNPRHKITKRGQNVTFRCDPISEHNRLYWYRQTLGQGPEFLTYFQNEAQLEKSRLLSDRFSAERPKGSFSTLEIQRTEQGDSAMYLCATTNEVGTEAFFGQGTRLTVV.

The chain joins TRBV11-2 to TRBJ2-7, with 12 nucleotides matching TRBD1. V dropped 4 bases and J dropped 0; count of bases not matched to a gene: 13. The CDR3 contains 19 residues. The V gene's germline CDR1 is SGHAT and CDR2 FQNNGV. The CDR3: CASSSLRGQGARSSYEQYF. The CDR3 region has the DNA TGTGCCAGCAGCTCCCTGAGGGGACAGGGGGCGCGAAGCTCCTACGAGCAGTACTTC.

This clone was observed once. The junction shows a germline mismatch at one end, possibly a read error. The chain uses TRBV4-1 and TRBJ2-7; possible D gene TRBD1, 6 bases. Per germline, CDR1 MGHRA and CDR2 YSYEKL. This CDR3 comprises 15 residues. The CDR3 is CASSQDWDTFYEQYF. Written as DNA, the CDR3 is TGCGCCAGCAGTCAAGATTGGGACACATTCTACGAGCAGTACTTC.

This chain joins TRBV11-2 and TRBJ1-2; D not resolved. The CDR3 runs 14 residues. V was trimmed by 3 bases and J by 7 bases, leaving 15 bases between them. The germline V gene has CDR1 SGHAT and CDR2 FQNNGV. The CDR3, as DNA: TGTGCCAGCAGCTTGCAAACGGTCGCTGGTGGCTACACCTTC. This encodes CASSLQTVAGGYTF.

This chain links TRBV18 with TRBJ1-1, with 8 bases that match TRBD1. CDR1 is KGHSH, CDR2 LQKENI, per germline. This CDR3 has 16 amino acids. The junction had 5 bases not matched to a gene; V was cut back by 2 bases and J by 0 bases. For the CDR3, the DNA is TGTGCCAGCTCACCATGGACAGGGAGGATGAACACTGAAGCTTTCTTT. Its protein is CASSPWTGRMNTEAFF.

The rearrangement joins TRBV5-6 to TRBJ2-1; 8 bases match TRBD2. The CDR3 has 15 residues. Trimming removed 4 bases from V and 10 bases from J; junction bases left unmatched: 13. Per the germline V gene, CDR1 is SGHDT and CDR2 is YYEEEE. CDR3 nucleotides: TGTGCCAGCAGCCGTGGGGGGCTGATAGCGGGAGAGCAGTTCTTC. This translates into CASSRGGLIAGEQFF.

The V and J genes are TRBV5-4 and TRBJ1-6; maybe TRBD1 (5 bases). V was trimmed by 1 base and J by 0 bases, leaving 11 bases between them. This CDR3 is built from 17 residues. The germline CDR1 and CDR2 sequences are SGHNT and YYREEE (reference sequence). The CDR3 sequence is CASSLSQARSYNSPLHF. In nucleotides, the CDR3 is TGTGCCAGCAGCTTGTCACAGGCCCGCTCCTATAATTCACCCCTCCACTTT.

The chain uses TRBV23-1 and TRBJ2-3; 7 bases agree with TRBD2. TRBV23-1 is an ORF for which the function is uncertain. CDR3 length: 15 amino acids. Trimming took 1 base from V and 4 from J; bases not matched to a gene: 5. Here the CDR3 reads CASSQWRGSPDTQYF. The CDR3 DNA sequence: TGCGCCAGCAGTCAATGGCGGGGGAGCCCAGATACGCAGTATTTT.

The genes are TRBV4-1 and TRBJ2-7; TRBD1 might be the D (6 bases). V lost 3 bases to trimming and J lost 0 bases, with 15 bases between them. Germline CDR1 and CDR2: MGHRA and YSYEKL. The CDR3 contains 16 residues. The CDR3 loop is CASSQTSMGASYEQYF. The CDR3 bases are TGCGCCAGCAGCCAGACCAGCATGGGGGCCTCCTACGAGCAGTACTTC.

The chain recombines TRBV5-4 with TRBJ2-3; the D gene is possibly TRBD1 (6 bases). The length of the CDR3 is 16 residues. Germline CDR1 is SGHNT and CDR2 is YYREEE (reference sequence). V was clipped by 0 bases and J by 8 bases, with 19 bases between them. The CDR3 bases are TGTGCCAGCAGCTTGGGTCCCTCCCCCCCCAGGGGTACGCAGTATTTT. Its protein is CASSLGPSPPRGTQYF.

This clone was counted a single time. The chain recombines TRBV18 with TRBJ2-7; tentatively, D is TRBD1 (6 bases). The CDR3 contains 13 residues. Germline CDR1 reads KGHSH; CDR2 reads LQKENI. V shed 3 bases and J shed 6 bases, with 12 bases lying between them. The CDR3 bases are TGTGCCAGCTCACCGCAGGGGTCCGGCGAGCAGTACTTC. Translation: CASSPQGSGEQYF.

The genes are TRBV5-6 and TRBJ2-1, with 7 bases that match TRBD2. CDR1 SGHDT and CDR2 YYEEEE come from the germline V gene. J was trimmed by 4 bases and V by 0 bases; bases with no gene match: 1. CDR3 length: 14 amino acids. The CDR3 DNA sequence: TGTGCCAGCAGCTTGGGGGAGGGTTACAATGAGCAGTTCTTC. Translation gives CASSLGEGYNEQFF.

The chain uses TRBV7-2 and TRBJ2-2; weak D call: TRBD2 (6 bases). The CDR3 loop spans 14 amino acids. V was trimmed by 3 bases and J by 5 bases, leaving 10 bases between them. In germline, CDR1 is SGHTA, CDR2 FQGNSA. The chain's CDR3 is CASSFGGRTGELFF. The CDR3 nucleotides read TGTGCCAGCAGCTTTGGAGGGAGGACCGGGGAGCTGTTTTTT.

The rearrangement joins TRBV9 to TRBJ2-5; no clear D. Germline V gene sequence: CDR1 SGDLS, CDR2 YYNGEE. Trimming stripped 0 bases from V and 3 bases from J, with 18 bases between. The CDR3 is made up of 17 amino acids. The CDR3 nucleotides are TGTGCCAGCAGCGTAGGGCCTGTTTCCCGTTCGAAAGAGACCCAGTACTTC. Protein sequence: CASSVGPVSRSKETQYF.

This sequence joins TRBV9 and TRBJ1-1; possible D gene TRBD1, 6 bases. V lost 4 bases and J 1 base, leaving 17 bases between the germline ends. The length of the CDR3 is 16 residues. CDR1 is SGDLS, CDR2 YYNGEE, per germline. This chain's CDR3 is CASSSPRGTGNTEAFF. In DNA, the CDR3 is TGTGCCAGCAGCTCTCCAAGGGGGACGGGGAACACTGAAGCTTTCTTT.

The chain employs TRBV9 and TRBJ1-3; tentatively, D is TRBD1 (5 bases). V was clipped by 7 bases and J by 0 bases, with 23 bases between them. CDR3 length: 18 residues. Germline V lookup: CDR1 SGDLS, CDR2 YYNGEE. CDR3 sequence: CASLPPPDRPTSGNTIYF. Here the CDR3 DNA reads TGTGCCAGCCTCCCCCCACCCGACAGACCTACCTCTGGAAACACCATATATTTT.